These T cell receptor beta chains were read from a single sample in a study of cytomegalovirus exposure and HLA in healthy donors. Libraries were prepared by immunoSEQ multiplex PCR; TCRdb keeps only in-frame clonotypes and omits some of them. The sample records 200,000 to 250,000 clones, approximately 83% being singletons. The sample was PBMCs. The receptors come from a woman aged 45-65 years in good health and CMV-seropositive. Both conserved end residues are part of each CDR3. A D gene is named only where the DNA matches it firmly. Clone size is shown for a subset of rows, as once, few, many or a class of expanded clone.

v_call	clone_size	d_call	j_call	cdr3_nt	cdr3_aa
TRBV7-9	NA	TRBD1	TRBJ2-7	TGTGCCAGCAGCTTAGCCGGGACAGGCTCCTACGAGCAGTACTTC	CASSLAGTGSYEQYF
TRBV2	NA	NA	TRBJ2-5	TGTGCCAGTCATTACTCCGAAGAGACCCAGTACTTC	CASHYSEETQYF
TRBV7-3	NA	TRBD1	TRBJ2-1	TGTGCCAGCAGCTTAGGGGGACAGTCCTACAATGAGCAGTTCTTC	CASSLGGQSYNEQFF
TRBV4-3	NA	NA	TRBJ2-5	TGCGCCAGCAGCCACCAGTTAGGGAGGGAGACCCAGTACTTC	CASSHQLGRETQYF
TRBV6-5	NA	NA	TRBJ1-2	TGTGCCAGCAGTTACGATCCGAGTATCTATGGCTACACCTTC	CASSYDPSIYGYTF
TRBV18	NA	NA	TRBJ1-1	TGTGCCAGCTCACCACAGGGAGTGAACACTGAAGCTTTCTTT	CASSPQGVNTEAFF
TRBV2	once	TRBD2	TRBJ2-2	TGTGCCAGCAGAGGGAGGGGACTAGAGAAATCCGGGGAGCTGTTTTTT	CASRGRGLEKSGELFF
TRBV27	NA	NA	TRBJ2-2	TGTGCCAGCAAATACCGACAGGCGAACACCGGGGAGCTGTTTTTT	CASKYRQANTGELFF
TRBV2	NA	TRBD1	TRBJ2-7	TGTGCCAGCAGTCTACAGGGGCGAACCTACGAGCAGTACTTC	CASSLQGRTYEQYF
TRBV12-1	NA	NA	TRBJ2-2	TGTGCCAGCAGCTTTGACCTAGCCCCCACCGGGGAGCTGTTTTTT	CASSFDLAPTGELFF
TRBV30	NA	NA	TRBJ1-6	TGTGCCTGGAGTGTATTCGGGGATTCACCCCTCCACTTT	CAWSVFGDSPLHF
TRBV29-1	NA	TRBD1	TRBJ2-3	TGCAGCGTTGAAAGGGAGAGGGGGCCGACAGATACGCAGTATTTT	CSVERERGPTDTQYF